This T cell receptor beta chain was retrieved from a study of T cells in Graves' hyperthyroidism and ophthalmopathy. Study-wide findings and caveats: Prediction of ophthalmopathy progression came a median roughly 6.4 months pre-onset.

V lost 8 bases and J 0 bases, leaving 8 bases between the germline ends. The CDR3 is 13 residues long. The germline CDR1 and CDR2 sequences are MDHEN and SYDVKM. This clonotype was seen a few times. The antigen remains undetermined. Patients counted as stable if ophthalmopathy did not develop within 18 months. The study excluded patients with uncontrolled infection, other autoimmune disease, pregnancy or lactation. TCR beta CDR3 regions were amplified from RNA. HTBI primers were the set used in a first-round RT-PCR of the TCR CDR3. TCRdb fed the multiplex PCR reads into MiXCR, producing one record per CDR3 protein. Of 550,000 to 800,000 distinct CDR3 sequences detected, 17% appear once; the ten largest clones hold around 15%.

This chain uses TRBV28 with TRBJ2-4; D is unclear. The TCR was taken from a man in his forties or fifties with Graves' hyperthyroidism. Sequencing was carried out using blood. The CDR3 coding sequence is TGTGCCAGCGGAAACCTAGCCAAAAACATTCAGTACTTC. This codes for CASGNLAKNIQYF.